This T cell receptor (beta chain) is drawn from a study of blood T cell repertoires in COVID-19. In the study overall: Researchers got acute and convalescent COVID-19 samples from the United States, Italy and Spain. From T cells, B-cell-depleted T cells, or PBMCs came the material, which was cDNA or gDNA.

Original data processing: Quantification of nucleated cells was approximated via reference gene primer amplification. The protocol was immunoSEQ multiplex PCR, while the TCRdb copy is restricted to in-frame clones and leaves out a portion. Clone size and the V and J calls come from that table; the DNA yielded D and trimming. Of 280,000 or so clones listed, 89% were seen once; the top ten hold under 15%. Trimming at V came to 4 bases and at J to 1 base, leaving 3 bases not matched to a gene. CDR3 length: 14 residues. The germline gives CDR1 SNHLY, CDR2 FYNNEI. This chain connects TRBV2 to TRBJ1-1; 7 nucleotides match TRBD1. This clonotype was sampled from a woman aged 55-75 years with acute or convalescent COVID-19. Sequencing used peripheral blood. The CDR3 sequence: CASSGTGENTEAFF. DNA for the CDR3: TGTGCCAGCAGTGGGACAGGAGAGAACACTGAAGCTTTCTTT.